This record concerns one T cell receptor beta chain sequence. The antigen remains unidentified. This record belongs to a study of shared clonotypes between healthy human individuals. Study conclusions and caveats: Shared clonotypes: 4.5% to 6.5% naive CD4, roughly 4% naive CD8, over 2% memory CD4, under 0.45% memory CD8. Naive subsets, compared against memory subsets, generally had larger estimated richness values.

Profiling relied on immunoSEQ multiplex PCR, and the TCRdb table lists in-frame clones only, not all of them. The table records roughly 1 million clones, roughly 70% of them present only once. Germline CDR1 MRHNA, CDR2 SNTAGT. The CDR3 totals 15 residues. V gave up 4 bases and J gave up 4 bases, with 14 bases separating them. The chain employs TRBV6-4 and TRBJ2-1; a weak D match, TRBD1 (6 bases). This TCR derives from a man younger than 35 in good health. Sequencing was carried out using memory CD4+ T cells sorted from blood. Regarding subset: CD45RA-negative fraction. The CDR3: CASSVSGQGYNEQFF. The CDR3 bases are TGTGCCAGCAGTGTTTCGGGGCAGGGGTACAATGAGCAGTTCTTC.